This T cell receptor (beta chain) was sequenced during a study of cytomegalovirus exposure and HLA in healthy donors. This clone was seen a few times. The V gene lost 4 bases and the J gene lost 2 bases, with 21 bases spanning the gap. The V gene's germline CDR1 is SGHVS and CDR2 FQNEAQ. The CDR3 is 18 amino acids. Primers for the PCR totalled 60 Vbeta and 13 Jbeta. The protocol was immunoSEQ multiplex PCR, while the TCRdb copy is restricted to in-frame clones and leaves out a portion. The table has roughly 170,000 clones, 80% seen once. The TCR comes from a man between 25 and 39 years old in good health and CMV-seropositive. The sample taken for sequencing was PBMCs. The chain has TRBV7-8 and TRBJ1-5; D is unresolved. For the CDR3, the DNA is TGTGCCAGCAGCTCCGTGACCGACACCCGGTACGGCAATCAGCCCCAGCATTTT. This gives the protein CASSSVTDTRYGNQPQHF.